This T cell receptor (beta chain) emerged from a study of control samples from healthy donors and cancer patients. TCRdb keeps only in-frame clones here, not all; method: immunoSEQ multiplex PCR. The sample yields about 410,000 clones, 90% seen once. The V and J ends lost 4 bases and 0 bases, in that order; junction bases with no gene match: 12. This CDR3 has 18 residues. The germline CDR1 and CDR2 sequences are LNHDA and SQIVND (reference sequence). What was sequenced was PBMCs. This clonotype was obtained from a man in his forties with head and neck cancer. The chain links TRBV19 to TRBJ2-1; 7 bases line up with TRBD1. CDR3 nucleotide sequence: TGTGCCAGTAGTACCCGATTAAGGGGGCGATTCTCCTACAATGAGCAGTTCTTC. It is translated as CASSTRLRGRFSYNEQFF.